Sequencing of this T cell receptor (beta chain) was carried out in a study of T cell changes during pregnancy in multiple sclerosis. Only one count was recorded for this clone. Some clones are missing from TCRdb's copy, which holds only in-frame ones; the method was immunoSEQ multiplex PCR. The table has 50,000 to 60,000 clones, about 91% seen once; the top ten hold 0.76%. There are 14 residues in the CDR3. The V gene lost 0 bases and the J gene lost 0 bases, with 5 bases spanning the gap. Germline loops: CDR1 SEHNR, CDR2 FQNEAQ (reference sequence). V gene TRBV7-9 combines with J gene TRBJ1-1; D is uncertain. The receptor was isolated from a female donor with multiple sclerosis, enrolled in a pregnancy study. The source material was CD4+ T cells from peripheral blood mononuclear cells, sampled in the first trimester of pregnancy. The CDR3 spells CASSLAAVNTEAFF. Here the CDR3 DNA reads TGTGCCAGCAGCTTAGCGGCAGTGAACACTGAAGCTTTCTTT.